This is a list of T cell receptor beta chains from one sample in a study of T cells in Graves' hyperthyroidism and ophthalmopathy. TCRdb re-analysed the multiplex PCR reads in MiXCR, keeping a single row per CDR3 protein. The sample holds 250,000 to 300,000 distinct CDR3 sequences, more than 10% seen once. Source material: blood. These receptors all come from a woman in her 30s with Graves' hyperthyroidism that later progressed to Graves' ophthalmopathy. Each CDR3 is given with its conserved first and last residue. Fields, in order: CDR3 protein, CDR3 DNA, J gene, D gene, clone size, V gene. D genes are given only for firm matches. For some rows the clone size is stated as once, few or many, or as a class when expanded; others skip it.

CASSLQGRGTEAFF,TGTGCCAGCAGTTTACAGGGGAGAGGCACTGAAGCTTTCTTT,TRBJ1-1,TRBD1,many,TRBV7-8
CASSNRQGTSYNSPLHF,TGTGCCAGCTCAAACCGACAGGGGACGTCCTATAATTCACCCCTCCACTTT,TRBJ1-6,TRBD1,-,TRBV28
CASSVGAGDSYEQYF,TGTGCCAGCAGCGTAGGGGCAGGCGACTCCTACGAGCAGTACTTC,TRBJ2-7,-,-,TRBV9
CASSPDYQYNEQFF,TGTGCCAGCAGCCCGGACTACCAATACAATGAGCAGTTCTTC,TRBJ2-1,-,many,TRBV3-1
CASSRTGEGTDTQYF,TGTGCCAGCAGCAGGACAGGCGAAGGCACAGATACGCAGTATTTT,TRBJ2-3,TRBD1,many,TRBV7-2
CASSSGTGTYTF,TGTGCCAGCAGTTCCGGGACAGGGACGTACACCTTC,TRBJ1-2,TRBD1,many,TRBV28
CASSRDRGLHIEAFF,TGTGCCAGCAGTCGGGACAGGGGCTTACACATTGAAGCTTTCTTT,TRBJ1-1,TRBD1,many,TRBV6-1
CASTTEFVDRGGYGYTF,TGTGCCAGCACCACTGAATTTGTCGACAGGGGTGGCTATGGCTACACCTTC,TRBJ1-2,TRBD1,many,TRBV6-2/TRBV6-3
CASRGPIQNEQFF,TGTGCCAGCAGGGGACCTATACAGAATGAGCAGTTCTTC,TRBJ2-1,-,many,TRBV6-1
CASSARRGGNEKLFF,TGTGCCAGTAGTGCCAGGCGGGGAGGTAATGAAAAACTGTTTTTT,TRBJ1-4,-,-,TRBV19
CASSLTLAGAVRGEQYF,TGTGCCAGCAGCCTCACCCTAGCGGGCGCTGTTCGCGGCGAGCAGTACTTC,TRBJ2-7,TRBD2,many,TRBV7-2
CASSLIIGRGGFAGYTF,TGTGCCAGCAGTTTAATTATCGGGAGAGGGGGCTTCGCTGGCTACACCTTC,TRBJ1-2,TRBD1,many,TRBV27
CASSKEGAPTGELFF,TGTGCCAGCAGTAAGGAGGGGGCGCCCACCGGGGAGCTGTTTTTT,TRBJ2-2,-,many,TRBV2
CASSYPGLHDEQFF,TGTGCCAGCAGTTACCCGGGACTCCACGATGAGCAGTTCTTC,TRBJ2-1,-,few,TRBV6-6
CASSYGQSSAQAFF,TGTGCCAGCAGTTACGGTCAGTCTTCGGCTCAAGCTTTCTTT,TRBJ1-1,-,-,TRBV6-5
CASSSPPTNQPQHF,TGTGCCAGCAGTTCCCCGCCTACCAATCAGCCCCAGCATTTT,TRBJ1-5,-,many,TRBV28
CASSQGQGWTDTQYF,TGCGCCAGCAGCCAAGGACAGGGGTGGACAGATACGCAGTATTTT,TRBJ2-3,TRBD1,few,TRBV4-1
CASSPVDDLEQYF,TGTGCCAGCAGCCCTGTGGACGACCTCGAGCAGTACTTC,TRBJ2-7,-,-,TRBV6-1
CASSPSSGVSNQPQHF,TGTGCCAGCAGCCCCAGCTCAGGGGTAAGCAATCAGCCCCAGCATTTT,TRBJ1-5,-,many,TRBV27
CASSSSSYEQFF,TGTGCCAGCAGCTCCAGCTCCTACGAGCAGTTCTTC,TRBJ2-1,-,few,TRBV7-9
CASSYKSGGGEQYF,TGTGCCAGCAGTTACAAGTCGGGAGGGGGCGAGCAGTACTTC,TRBJ2-7,TRBD2,many,TRBV6-6
CSASEAFF,TGCAGTGCGTCCGAAGCTTTCTTT,TRBJ1-1,-,-,TRBV20-1
CASSPLGGIGTDTQYF,TGTGCCAGCTCACCATTGGGGGGGATCGGCACAGATACGCAGTATTTT,TRBJ2-3,TRBD2,many,TRBV18
CASSSGGHNEQFF,TGTGCCAGCAGCTCGGGTGGACACAATGAGCAGTTCTTC,TRBJ2-1,-,many,TRBV7-2
CASSATGGLNMPQHF,TGTGCCAGCAGTGCCACGGGGGGCCTGAATATGCCCCAGCATTTT,TRBJ1-5,-,many,TRBV2